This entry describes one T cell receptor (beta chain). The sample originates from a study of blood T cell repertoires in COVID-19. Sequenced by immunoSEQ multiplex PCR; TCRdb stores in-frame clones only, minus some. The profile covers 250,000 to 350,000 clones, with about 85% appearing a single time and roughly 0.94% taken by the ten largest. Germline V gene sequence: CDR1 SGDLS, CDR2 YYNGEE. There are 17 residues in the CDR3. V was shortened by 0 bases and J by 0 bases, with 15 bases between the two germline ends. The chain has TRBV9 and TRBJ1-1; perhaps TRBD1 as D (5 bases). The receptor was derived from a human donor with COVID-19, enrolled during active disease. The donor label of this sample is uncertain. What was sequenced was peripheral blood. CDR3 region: CASSVAETANMNTEAFF. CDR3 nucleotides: TGTGCCAGCAGCGTAGCCGAGACAGCAAACATGAACACTGAAGCTTTCTTT.